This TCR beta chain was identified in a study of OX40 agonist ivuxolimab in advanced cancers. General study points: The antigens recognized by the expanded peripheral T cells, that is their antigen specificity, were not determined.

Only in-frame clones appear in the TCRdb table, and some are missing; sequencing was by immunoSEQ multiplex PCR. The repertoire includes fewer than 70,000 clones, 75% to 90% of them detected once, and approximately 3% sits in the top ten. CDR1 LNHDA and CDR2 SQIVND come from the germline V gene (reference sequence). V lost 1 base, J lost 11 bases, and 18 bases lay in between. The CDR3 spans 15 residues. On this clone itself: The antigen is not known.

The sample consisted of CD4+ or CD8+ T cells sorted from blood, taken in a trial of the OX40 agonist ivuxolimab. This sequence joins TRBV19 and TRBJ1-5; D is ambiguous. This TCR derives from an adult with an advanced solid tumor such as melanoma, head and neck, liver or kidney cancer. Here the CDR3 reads CASSIGEGGRSAQHF. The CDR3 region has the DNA TGTGCCAGTAGTATAGGGGAGGGAGGTCGGTCGGCCCAGCATTTT.